Detailed here is one T cell receptor (beta chain). The sample comes from a study of blood T cell repertoires in COVID-19. Study as a whole: The origin of the acute and convalescent COVID-19 samples was the United States, Italy and Spain. Sources were T cells, B-cell-depleted T cells, or PBMCs; the material itself was cDNA or gDNA.

Sequenced by immunoSEQ multiplex PCR; TCRdb stores in-frame clones only, minus some. The data show some 150,000 clones, 80% to 90% seen once. This CDR3 is built from 15 residues. V dropped 7 bases and J dropped 2; count of bases not matched to a gene: 7. Germline V CDR1 and CDR2: LNHDA, SQIVND (reference sequence). The material sequenced was peripheral blood. The clonotype comes from a human donor with acute or convalescent COVID-19. The donor label of this sample is uncertain. The V call is TRBV19, the J call TRBJ2-3; 9 nucleotides match TRBD2. CDR3 DNA sequence: TGTGCCAGTACCCCGACTAGCGGTAACACAGATACGCAGTATTTT. This translates into CASTPTSGNTDTQYF.